This paragraph covers one T cell receptor beta chain sequence. These data originate in a study of preoperative IRX-2 immunotherapy in early breast cancer. Germline V gene data show CDR1 as SEHNR and CDR2 as FQNEAQ (reference sequence). The CDR3 consists of 15 residues. The ends were cut back, 5 bases at V and 6 bases at J, with 14 bases in the middle. Assay used: immunoSEQ multiplex PCR; TCRdb lists only in-frame clones, some missing. The sample lists 20,000 to 25,000 clones, 80% to 90% occurring once. As to treatment: preoperative locoregional IRX-2 cytokine immunotherapy. Preoperative locoregional IRX-2 cytokine immunotherapy was tested in the phase Ib source study.

This chain joins TRBV7-9 and TRBJ1-6, with D hard to call. Sequenced material: tumor tissue, taken after IRX-2 immunotherapy. This sequence originates from a human donor with breast cancer. CDR3 sequence (DNA): TGTGCCAGCAGCCCCCCCGGACCGTTTAATTCACCCCTCCACTTT. The encoded protein is CASSPPGPFNSPLHF.